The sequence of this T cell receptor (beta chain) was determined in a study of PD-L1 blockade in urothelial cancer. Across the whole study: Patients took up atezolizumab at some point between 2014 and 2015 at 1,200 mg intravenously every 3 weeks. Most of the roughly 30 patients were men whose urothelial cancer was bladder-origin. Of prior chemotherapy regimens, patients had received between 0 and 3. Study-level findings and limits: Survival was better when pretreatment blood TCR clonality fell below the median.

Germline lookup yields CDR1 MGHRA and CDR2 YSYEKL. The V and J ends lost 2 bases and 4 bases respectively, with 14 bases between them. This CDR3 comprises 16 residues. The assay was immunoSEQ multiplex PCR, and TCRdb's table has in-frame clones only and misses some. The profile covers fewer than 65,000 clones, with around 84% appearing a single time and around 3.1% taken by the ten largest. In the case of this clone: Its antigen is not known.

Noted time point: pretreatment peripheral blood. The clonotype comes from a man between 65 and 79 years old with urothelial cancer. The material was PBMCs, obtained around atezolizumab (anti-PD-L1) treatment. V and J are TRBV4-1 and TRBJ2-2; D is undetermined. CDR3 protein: CASSQSSVVGTGELFF. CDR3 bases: TGCGCCAGCAGCCAATCCAGCGTAGTCGGCACCGGGGAGCTGTTTTTT.